This TCR beta chain comes out of a study of blood T cell repertoires in COVID-19. This CDR3 spans 15 amino acids. CDR1 and CDR2 from the germline V gene are SGHAT and FQNNGV. With 5 bases clipped from V and 0 bases from J, the junction kept 6 bases outside the gene matches. The assay was immunoSEQ multiplex PCR, and TCRdb's table has in-frame clones only and misses some. The table includes 110,000 or so clones, under 80% detected once. The source is an older woman with acute or convalescent COVID-19. The sample comprised peripheral blood. The chain carries TRBV11-2 and TRBJ2-7; 8 positions agree with TRBD1. For the CDR3, the DNA is TGTGCCAGCAGCATGGGACAGGTGCTCTCCTACGAGCAGTACTTC. It codes for CASSMGQVLSYEQYF.